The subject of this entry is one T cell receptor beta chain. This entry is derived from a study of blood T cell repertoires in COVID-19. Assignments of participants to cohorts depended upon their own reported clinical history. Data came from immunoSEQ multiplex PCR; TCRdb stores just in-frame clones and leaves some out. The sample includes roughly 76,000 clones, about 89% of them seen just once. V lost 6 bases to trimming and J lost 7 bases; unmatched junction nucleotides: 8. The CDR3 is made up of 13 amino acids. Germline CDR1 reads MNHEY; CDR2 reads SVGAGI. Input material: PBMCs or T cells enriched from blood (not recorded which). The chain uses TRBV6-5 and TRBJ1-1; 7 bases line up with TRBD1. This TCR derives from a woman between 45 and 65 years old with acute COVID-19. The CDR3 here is CASSPTGTVEAFF. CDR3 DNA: TGTGCCAGCAGCCCCACCGGGACAGTTGAAGCTTTCTTT.